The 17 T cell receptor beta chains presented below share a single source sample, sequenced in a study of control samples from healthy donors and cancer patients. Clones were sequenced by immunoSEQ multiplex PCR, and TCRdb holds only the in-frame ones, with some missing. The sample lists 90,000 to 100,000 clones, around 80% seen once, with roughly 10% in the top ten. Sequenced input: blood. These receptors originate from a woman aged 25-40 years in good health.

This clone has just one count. The CDR3 loop is CASRPSGQTYEQYF. For the CDR3, the DNA is TGTGCCAGCAGACCGTCGGGACAGACCTACGAGCAGTACTTC. The V gene is TRBV6-5, the J gene TRBJ2-7; TRBD1 aligns across 7 bases. The CDR3 covers 14 residues. The germline CDR1 and CDR2 sequences are MNHEY and SVGAGI. V lost 6 bases to trimming and J lost 2 bases; unmatched junction nucleotides: 7.

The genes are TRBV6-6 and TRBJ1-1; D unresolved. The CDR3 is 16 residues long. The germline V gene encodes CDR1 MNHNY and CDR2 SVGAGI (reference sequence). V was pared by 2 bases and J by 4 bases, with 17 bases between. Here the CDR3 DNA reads TGTGCCAGCAGTTACGGAATCCCCTCGGTAAGCACTGAAGCTTTCTTT. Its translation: CASSYGIPSVSTEAFF.

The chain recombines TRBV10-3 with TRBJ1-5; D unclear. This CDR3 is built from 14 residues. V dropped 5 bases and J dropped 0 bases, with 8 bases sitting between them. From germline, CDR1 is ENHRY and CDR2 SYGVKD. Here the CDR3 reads CAISSTTSNQPQHF. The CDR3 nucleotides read TGTGCCATCAGTAGCACGACTAGCAATCAGCCCCAGCATTTT.

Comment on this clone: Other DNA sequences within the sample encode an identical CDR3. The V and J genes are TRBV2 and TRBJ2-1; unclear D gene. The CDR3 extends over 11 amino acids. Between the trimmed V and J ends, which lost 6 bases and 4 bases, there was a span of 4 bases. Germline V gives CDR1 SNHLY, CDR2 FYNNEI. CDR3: CASSVYNEQFF. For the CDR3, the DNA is TGTGCCAGCAGCGTTTACAATGAGCAGTTCTTC.

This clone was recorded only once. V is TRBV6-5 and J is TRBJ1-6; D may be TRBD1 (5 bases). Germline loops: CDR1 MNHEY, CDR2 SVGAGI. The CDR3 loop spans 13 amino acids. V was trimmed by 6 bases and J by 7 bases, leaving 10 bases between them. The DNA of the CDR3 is TGTGCCAGCAGAGGGACCGGCAATTCACCCCTCCACTTT. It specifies CASRGTGNSPLHF.

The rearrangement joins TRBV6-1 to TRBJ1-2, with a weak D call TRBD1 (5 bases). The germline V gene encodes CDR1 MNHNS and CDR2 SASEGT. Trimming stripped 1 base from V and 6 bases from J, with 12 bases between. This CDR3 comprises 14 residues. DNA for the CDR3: TGTGCCAGCAGTGAAGGGTGGGGGTCGGATGGCTACACCTTC. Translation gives CASSEGWGSDGYTF.

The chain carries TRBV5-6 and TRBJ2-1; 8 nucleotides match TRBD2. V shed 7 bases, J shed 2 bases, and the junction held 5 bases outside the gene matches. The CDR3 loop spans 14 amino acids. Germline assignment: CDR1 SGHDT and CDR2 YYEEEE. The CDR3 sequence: CASLGGAAYNEQFF. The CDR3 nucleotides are TGTGCCAGCCTCGGGGGGGCGGCCTACAATGAGCAGTTCTTC.

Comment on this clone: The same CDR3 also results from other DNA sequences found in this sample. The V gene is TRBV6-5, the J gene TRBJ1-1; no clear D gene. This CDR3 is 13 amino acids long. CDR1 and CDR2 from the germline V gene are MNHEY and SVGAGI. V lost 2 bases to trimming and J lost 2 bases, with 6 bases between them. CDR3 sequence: CASSYRVNTEAFF. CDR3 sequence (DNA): TGTGCCAGCAGTTACCGGGTAAACACTGAAGCTTTCTTT.

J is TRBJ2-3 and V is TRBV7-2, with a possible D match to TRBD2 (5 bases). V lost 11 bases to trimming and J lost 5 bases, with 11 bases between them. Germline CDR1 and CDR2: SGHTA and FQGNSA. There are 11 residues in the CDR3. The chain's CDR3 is CAGEGGDTQYF. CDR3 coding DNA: TGTGCCGGGGAAGGAGGAGATACGCAGTATTTT.

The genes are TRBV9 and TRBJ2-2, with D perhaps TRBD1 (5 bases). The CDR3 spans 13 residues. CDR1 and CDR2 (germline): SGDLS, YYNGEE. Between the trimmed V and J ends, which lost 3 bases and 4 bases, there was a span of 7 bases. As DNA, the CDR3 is TGTGCCAGCAGCGCTCAGGGCACCGGGGAGCTGTTTTTT. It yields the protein CASSAQGTGELFF.

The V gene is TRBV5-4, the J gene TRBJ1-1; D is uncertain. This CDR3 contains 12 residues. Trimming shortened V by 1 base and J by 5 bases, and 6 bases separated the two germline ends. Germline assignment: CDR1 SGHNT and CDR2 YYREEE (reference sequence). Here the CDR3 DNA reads TGTGCCAGCAGCTTGAGGGCGACTGAAGCTTTCTTT. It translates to CASSLRATEAFF.

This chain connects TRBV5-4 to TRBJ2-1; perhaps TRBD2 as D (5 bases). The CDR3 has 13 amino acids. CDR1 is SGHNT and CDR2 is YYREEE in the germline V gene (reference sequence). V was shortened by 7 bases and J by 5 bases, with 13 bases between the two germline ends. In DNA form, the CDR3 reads TGTGCCAGCGGAGGCGGGCCCAACAATGAGCAGTTCTTC. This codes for CASGGGPNNEQFF.

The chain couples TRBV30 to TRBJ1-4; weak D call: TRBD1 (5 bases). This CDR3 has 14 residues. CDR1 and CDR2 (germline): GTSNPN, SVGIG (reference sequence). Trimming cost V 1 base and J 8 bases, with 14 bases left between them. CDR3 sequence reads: CAWSADRGREKLFF. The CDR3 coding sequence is TGTGCCTGGAGTGCCGACAGAGGGAGGGAAAAACTGTTTTTT.

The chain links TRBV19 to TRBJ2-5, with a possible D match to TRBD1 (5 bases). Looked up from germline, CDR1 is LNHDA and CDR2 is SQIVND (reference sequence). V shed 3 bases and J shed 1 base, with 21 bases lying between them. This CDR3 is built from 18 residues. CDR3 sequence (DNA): TGTGCCAGTAGTATCCTTGTCGACCCAACCAGGGTCCAAGAGACCCAGTACTTC. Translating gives CASSILVDPTRVQETQYF. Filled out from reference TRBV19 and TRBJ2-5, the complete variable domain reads DGGITQSPKYLFRKEGQNVTLSCEQNLNHDAMYWYRQDPGQGLRLIYYSQIVNDFQKGDIAEGYSVSREKKESFPLTVTSAQKNPTAFYLCASSILVDPTRVQETQYFGPGTRLLVL.

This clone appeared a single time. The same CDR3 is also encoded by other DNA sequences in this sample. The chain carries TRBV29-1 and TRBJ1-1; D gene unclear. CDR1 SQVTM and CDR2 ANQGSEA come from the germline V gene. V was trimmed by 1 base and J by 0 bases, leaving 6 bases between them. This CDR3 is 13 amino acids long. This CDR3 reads CSVEGRMNTEAFF. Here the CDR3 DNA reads TGCAGCGTTGAAGGGAGGATGAACACTGAAGCTTTCTTT.

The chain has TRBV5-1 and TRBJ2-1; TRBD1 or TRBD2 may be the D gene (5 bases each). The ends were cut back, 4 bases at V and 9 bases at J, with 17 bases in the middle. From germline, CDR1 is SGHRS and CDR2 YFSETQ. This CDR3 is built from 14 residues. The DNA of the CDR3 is TGCGCCAGCAGCCGCGAGGGGAGCGGAAGTGAGCAGTTCTTC. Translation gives CASSREGSGSEQFF.

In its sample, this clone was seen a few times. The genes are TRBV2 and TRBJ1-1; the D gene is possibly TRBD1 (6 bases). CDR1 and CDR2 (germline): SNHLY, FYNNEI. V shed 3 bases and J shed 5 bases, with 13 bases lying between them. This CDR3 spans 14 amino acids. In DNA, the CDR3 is TGTGCCAGCAGTGATACCAGGGGAGGGACTGAAGCTTTCTTT. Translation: CASSDTRGGTEAFF.